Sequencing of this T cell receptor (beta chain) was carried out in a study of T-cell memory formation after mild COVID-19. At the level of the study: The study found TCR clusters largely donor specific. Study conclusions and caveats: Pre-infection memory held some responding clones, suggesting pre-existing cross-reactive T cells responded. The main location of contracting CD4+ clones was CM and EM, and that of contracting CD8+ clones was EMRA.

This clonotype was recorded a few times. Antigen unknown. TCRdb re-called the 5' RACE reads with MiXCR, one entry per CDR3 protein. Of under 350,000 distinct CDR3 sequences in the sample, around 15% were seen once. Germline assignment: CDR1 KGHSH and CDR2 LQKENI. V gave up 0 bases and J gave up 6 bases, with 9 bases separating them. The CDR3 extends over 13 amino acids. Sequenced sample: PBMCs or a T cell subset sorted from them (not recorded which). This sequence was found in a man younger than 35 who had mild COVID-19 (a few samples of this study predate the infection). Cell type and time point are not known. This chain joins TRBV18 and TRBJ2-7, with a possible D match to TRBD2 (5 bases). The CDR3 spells CASSPPDRGEQYV. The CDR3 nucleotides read TGTGCCAGCTCACCACCGGACCGGGGCGAGCAGTACGTC.